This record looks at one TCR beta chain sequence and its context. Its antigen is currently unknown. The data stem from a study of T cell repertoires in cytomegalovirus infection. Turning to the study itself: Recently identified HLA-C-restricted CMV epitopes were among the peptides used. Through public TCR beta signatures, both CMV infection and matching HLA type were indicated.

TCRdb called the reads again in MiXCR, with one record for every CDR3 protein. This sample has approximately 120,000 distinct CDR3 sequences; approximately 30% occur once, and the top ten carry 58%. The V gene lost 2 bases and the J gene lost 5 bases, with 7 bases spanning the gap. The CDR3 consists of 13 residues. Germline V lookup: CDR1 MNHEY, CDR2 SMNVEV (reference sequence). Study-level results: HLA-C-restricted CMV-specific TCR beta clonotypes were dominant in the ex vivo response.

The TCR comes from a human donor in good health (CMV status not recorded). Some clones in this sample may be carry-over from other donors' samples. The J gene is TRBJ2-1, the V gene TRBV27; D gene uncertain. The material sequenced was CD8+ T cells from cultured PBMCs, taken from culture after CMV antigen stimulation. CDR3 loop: CASSLSGNNEQFF. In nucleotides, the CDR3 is TGTGCCAGCAGTTTAAGTGGAAACAATGAGCAGTTCTTC.